This T cell receptor (beta chain) appears in the sequencing data of a study of cytomegalovirus exposure and HLA in healthy donors (dated by TCRdb to 2015 to 2018). Turning to the overall study: In an earlier analysis of 450 to 750 of the donors, 250 to 350 Gb of sequence data and just under 120 million unique TCR beta sequences from 150 million to 200 million T cells were reported. About 280 gigabases of sequencing data and 75 million to 85 million unique TCR sequences made up an early release that covered 500 to 650 HLA-typed donors. Among the roughly 400 genotyped donors, around 79% belonged to the genetic ancestry cluster associated with self-reported Caucasian donors. The study aimed to test whether signatures of past pathogen exposure could be identified by cataloging public T cell receptors. The study used immunosequencing to profile the T cell repertoires of under 700 subjects and linked those repertoires to cytomegalovirus serostatus. A separate validation cohort of 90 to 150 different subjects was used in addition to the 666-subject first cohort. The study combined high-throughput TCR immunosequencing, statistical association of individual TCRs with disease status, and machine learning to predict cytomegalovirus infection status. A later analysis re-examined previously published TCR beta repertoires from roughly 720 donors and added high-resolution HLA genotyping to investigate patterns of TCR occurrence. Rather than drawing on any new phenotypic data, the later analysis identified candidate immune exposures from TCR beta sequences and the way those sequences occurred across donors. An earlier analysis of around 580 of the donors used high-throughput TCR beta sequencing to judge whether each TCR beta V gene segment behaved as functional or pseudogenic. Donor age, sex, ethnicity and CMV serostatus were collected together with the repertoire data. In a later genetic analysis, genome-wide SNP genotypes for about 55% of the roughly 700 donors were used, and that subset was treated as a discovery cohort. All discovery cohort repertoires had been generated using a single sequencing platform. HLA typing covered class I and class II loci at four-digit resolution. The number of typed donors differed by locus: about 620-640 for A, B, C, DRB1 and DQB1; some 540 for DQA1; 600 to 610 for DPA1; and around 450 for DPB1. Four or five DR-DQ haplotypes were handled as single units for association and clustering because linkage in the cohort was strong. Across under 500 genotyped donors of the cohort, an average of roughly 250,000 unique TCR beta nucleotide sequences per donor were sequenced, and about a sixth of those sequences were non-productive. Points the paper makes about the study in general: The presence/absence analyses assumed that sequencing depth was roughly uniform across donors, and that assumption may not be true. Across donors, most TCR sequences were observed very rarely, whereas some public TCRs were present in many individuals. In a later analysis, most CMV-associated TCR beta chains were found to appear HLA-restricted, with HLA associations seemingly driven largely by CMV exposure. Because some donors lacked HLA typing at each locus, the association tests relied only on the typed subset. Because counts were too low, some 17 rarely observed V segments, including chromosome 9 orphons, were excluded from the earlier analysis of 587 of the donors. When HLA alleles, especially DR and DQ, strongly co-occurred, TCR associations were difficult to assign to individual alleles. According to a later analysis, parvovirus B19, influenza, CMV and Epstein-Barr virus appeared linked to several top co-occurrence clusters. The only immune exposure information available for the cohort was CMV serostatus. In a later analysis, over 15,000 TCR beta sequences were associated with specific HLA alleles at a false discovery rate of 0.05. Cytomegalovirus status was reported to be diagnosed by the classifier with high specificity and sensitivity in both the original and validation cohorts. Broadly in line with IMGT annotations, most TCR beta V segments showed up in productive rearrangements about 90% or about 30% of the time in an earlier analysis of several hundred of the donors. Correlated functional status among segregating V segments might reflect linkage disequilibrium, but an unknown experimental factor could not be ruled out. Some IMGT-functional V segments, including TRBV6-2 and TRBV6-3, could not be told apart with the 87-base-pair reads, so those segments were excluded. In a later analysis, TCR association rates were found to vary across HLA loci, with the most associated TCRs seen for DRB1 alleles and the fewest for HLA-C alleles. According to the authors, the approach could potentially be generalized to other disease states and immunological phenotypes. Compared with the approximately 600-donor mean, donors in an Asian-associated ancestry cluster had fewer N-insertions in productive TCRs, according to a later genetic analysis. In a later genetic analysis, a missense DCLRE1C variant was associated with V-gene and J-gene trimming of TCR beta chains, and the association was replicated in an independent cohort. A further reported finding was that TCR beta sequences accurately predicted the HLA-A and HLA-B alleles for most subjects in the first cohort. A few of the identified cytomegalovirus-associated TCR beta chains were confirmed in vitro to be specific for cytomegalovirus antigens. A cluster of highly shared sequence variants was judged likely to be a technical artifact of the sequencing pipeline. The cohort was sequenced for TCR beta chains only, and without alpha or paired-chain data the features that could be detected were limited. In the study, roughly 160 TCR beta chains were listed as associated with cytomegalovirus. Compared with equally common non-associated chains, HLA-associated TCR beta chains in a later analysis were more clonally expanded and had lower generation probabilities.

The library was generated by the immunoSEQ multiplex PCR assay. The multiplex PCR relied on a mix of 60 forward primers for TCR Vbeta segments and 13 reverse primers for TCR Jbeta segments. The CDR3 region of rearranged TCR beta genes was amplified from genomic DNA by a multiplex PCR assay. The amplified TCR beta libraries were sequenced on the Illumina HiSeq System as 87-base-pair reads. Per the authors' processing: Across the 600 to 700 repertoires, a later analysis counted 80 million or so unique TCR beta chains, roughly 11 million of which were shared by at least two donors. Raw reads were error-corrected and collapsed into unique sequences with a nearest-neighbor algorithm that merged closely related sequences to remove PCR and sequencing errors. CDR3 sequences were aligned to IMGT reference sequences to assign V, D and J gene segments. For a sequence to be retained, a match of at least six nucleotides was required to both a V gene segment and a J gene segment. A rearrangement counted as productive if the CDR3 had no stop codons and remained in frame with V and J, and every other rearrangement counted as non-productive. CDR3 was defined according to IMGT convention as the region running from the second conserved V-encoded cysteine to the conserved J-encoded phenylalanine. Sequences without an unambiguous match to a single V gene segment were excluded from the earlier analysis of approximately 600 of the donors. In an earlier analysis of approximately 590 of the donors, a V segment was called functional when productive rearrangements were above 56.7%, and segregating when the standard deviation between donors exceeded 5%. A statistical classification framework was built to diagnose cytomegalovirus status from the catalog of TCR beta chain sequences. In a later analysis, TCR nucleotide sequences were compared against IMGT/GENE-DB human TR gene sequences so that V and J genes could be assigned. The TCRdist pipeline was used in a later analysis to assign CDR3 sequences and most-parsimonious VDJ recombination scenarios. A later analysis defined each TCR beta chain by its CDR3 amino acid sequence plus V-gene family, and excluded reads lacking a unique V-gene family. A later analysis removed 592 highly shared, low-generation-probability nucleotide sequences to deal with suspected cross-contamination and a sequencing artifact. In a later analysis, a clonal expansion index for each public chain was calculated from normalized within-repertoire ranks of inferred template counts. In a later analysis, generation probabilities were computed with a VDJ recombination model fitted to out-of-frame rearrangements, and the resulting probabilities were checked against IGoR. In a later analysis, TCR-TCR, TCR-HLA and TCR-CMV co-occurrence was scored with hypergeometric tests, and a repertoire-size bias correction was applied to TCR pairs. To estimate false discovery rates, a later analysis permuted the HLA or CMV assignments 20 times. A later analysis grouped co-occurring TCRs with DBSCAN, adding TCRdist sequence similarity when clustering within HLA-allele-positive subsets. For co-occurrence clustering, repertoires with fewer than 30,000 or more than 120,000 public chains were excluded, along with roughly 5 repertoires with anomalous nucleotide sharing. In TCRdb, the immuneACCESS table is reduced to in-frame sequences with V and J assigned. These tables do not hold every clone; where another copy was compared, an unresolved V gene accounts for under half, and the others remain unexplained. V and J calls and clone size follow that table, whereas D and trimming were derived from the DNA. Here the sample has about 160,000 clones; 87% occur a single time. The leading ten clones occupy 0.65% to 0.9% of the sample.

Via the germline V gene (reference sequence), CDR1 is LNHNV and CDR2 YYDKDF. A distance of 11 bases separates the germline ends of V and J, which lose 3 bases and 3 bases respectively. The CDR3, from cysteine to phenylalanine, totals 14 residues. The entry retains the CDR3 DNA only, 42 bases that are in frame from base 1. The cohort comprised hundreds of healthy bone marrow donors. At the time of sampling, every cohort member was nominally healthy, though immune exposures that went unrecorded were likely present. The donor tested CMV seronegative, placing the donor among the 350 to 400 seronegative members of the cohort. A peripheral blood sample was provided by each donor, and peripheral blood mononuclear cells were used for TCR beta sequencing. The Qiagen DNeasy Blood Extraction Kit was used to extract genomic DNA from the blood cell samples. For this clone: This clone's antigen is unknown. Nothing much larger sits one base from this clone, and base qualities are not available.

Recombination linked TRBV15 to TRBJ1-2, and possibly TRBD1, on 6 matching bases. This TCR was sampled from a woman aged 25 to 45 in good health and CMV-seronegative. The specimen sequenced was PBMCs. For the CDR3, the sequence is CATSRGGGYYGYTF. The sequence in DNA is TGTGCCACCAGCAGGGGAGGGGGATACTATGGCTACACCTTC.